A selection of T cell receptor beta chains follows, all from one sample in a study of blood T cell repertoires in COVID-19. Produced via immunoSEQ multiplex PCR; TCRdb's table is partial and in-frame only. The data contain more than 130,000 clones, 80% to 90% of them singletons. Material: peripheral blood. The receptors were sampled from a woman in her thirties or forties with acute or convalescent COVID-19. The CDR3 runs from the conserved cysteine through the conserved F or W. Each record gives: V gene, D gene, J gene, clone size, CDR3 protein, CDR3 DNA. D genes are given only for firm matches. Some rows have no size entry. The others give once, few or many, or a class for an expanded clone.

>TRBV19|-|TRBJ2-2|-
CASSIELANTGELFF
TGTGCCAGTAGTATAGAGCTAGCTAACACCGGGGAGCTGTTTTTT
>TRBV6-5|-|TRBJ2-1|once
CASSYSRVYNEQFF
TGTGCCAGCAGTTACTCTCGGGTCTACAATGAGCAGTTCTTC
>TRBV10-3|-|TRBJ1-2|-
CAISGDRNYGYTF
TGTGCCATCAGTGGAGACAGAAACTATGGCTACACCTTC
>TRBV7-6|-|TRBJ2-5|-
CASSPTLERQEGETQYF
TGTGCCAGCAGCCCAACCCTAGAGAGACAGGAAGGGGAGACCCAGTACTTC
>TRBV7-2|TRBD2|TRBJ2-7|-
CASSYGLAGYEQYF
TGTGCCAGCAGCTACGGACTAGCGGGCTACGAGCAGTACTTC
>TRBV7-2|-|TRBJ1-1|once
CASSPQGGALHVAFF
TGTGCCAGCAGCCCGCAGGGAGGCGCATTACACGTCGCTTTCTTT
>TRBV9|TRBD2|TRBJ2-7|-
CASSVGGTSQREQYF
TGTGCCAGCAGCGTAGGGGGGACTAGTCAACGGGAGCAGTACTTC
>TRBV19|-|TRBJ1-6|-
CASTPRTAFNSPLHF
TGTGCCAGTACTCCTAGGACAGCGTTTAATTCACCCCTCCACTTT
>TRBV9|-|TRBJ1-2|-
CASSVGGRNYGYTF
TGTGCCAGCAGCGTCGGGGGGCGCAACTATGGCTACACCTTC
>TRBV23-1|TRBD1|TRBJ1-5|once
CASSRRGYSNQPQHF
TGCGCCAGCAGCCGCAGGGGGTATAGCAATCAGCCCCAGCATTTT
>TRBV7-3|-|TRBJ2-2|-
CASSTQGPTGELFF
TGTGCCAGCAGCACACAGGGCCCCACCGGGGAGCTGTTTTTT
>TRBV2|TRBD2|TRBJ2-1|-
CAKSGTSGTTEQFF
TGTGCCAAATCCGGGACTAGCGGAACAACTGAGCAGTTCTTC
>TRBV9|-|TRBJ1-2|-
CASSSYSDGYTF
TGTGCCAGCAGCTCCTACTCGGATGGCTACACCTTC
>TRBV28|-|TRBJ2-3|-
CASISLGGSSTDTQYF
TGTGCCAGCATTTCTCTAGGGGGATCTAGCACAGATACGCAGTATTTT
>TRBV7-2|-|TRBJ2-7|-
CASSLKGPNEQYF
TGTGCCAGCAGCTTAAAGGGGCCAAACGAGCAGTACTTC
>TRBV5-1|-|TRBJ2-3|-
CASSLGGFSTDTQYF
TGCGCCAGCAGCTTGGGGGGCTTTAGCACAGATACGCAGTATTTT
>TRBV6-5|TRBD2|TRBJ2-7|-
CASSYGLAASYEQYF
TGTGCCAGCAGTTATGGTCTAGCGGCCTCCTACGAGCAGTACTTC
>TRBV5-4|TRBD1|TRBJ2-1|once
CASRQGTGRPYNEQFF
TGTGCCAGCAGACAGGGGACAGGTAGACCCTACAATGAGCAGTTCTTC
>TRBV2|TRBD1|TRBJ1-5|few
CASRGTGFGQPQHF
TGTGCCAGCAGGGGGACAGGGTTTGGACAGCCCCAGCATTTT
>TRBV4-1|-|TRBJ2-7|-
CASSQVAGEQYF
TGCGCCAGCAGCCAAGTCGCGGGCGAGCAGTACTTC
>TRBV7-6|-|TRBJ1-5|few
CASSLGGRSNQPQHF
TGTGCCAGCAGCTTAGGGGGGCGTAGCAATCAGCCCCAGCATTTT
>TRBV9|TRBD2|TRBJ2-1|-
CASSGSGTSNEQFF
TGTGCCAGCAGCGGATCCGGGACTAGTAATGAGCAGTTCTTC
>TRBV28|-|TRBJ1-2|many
CASNPSGQRNNYGYTF
TGTGCCAGCAATCCATCGGGACAAAGGAATAACTATGGCTACACCTTC
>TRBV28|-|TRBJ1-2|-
CASGGGAPNYGYTF
TGTGCCAGCGGTGGGGGGGCACCTAACTATGGCTACACCTTC
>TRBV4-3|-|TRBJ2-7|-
CASSLRTSYEQYF
TGCGCCAGCAGCCTGAGGACATCTTACGAGCAGTACTTC
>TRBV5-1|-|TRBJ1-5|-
CASSLDPGAGGGPQHF
TGCGCCAGCAGCTTGGATCCAGGGGCTGGCGGAGGGCCCCAGCATTTT
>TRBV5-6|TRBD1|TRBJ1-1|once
CASSLTGGWAEAFF
TGTGCCAGCAGTCTCACAGGGGGCTGGGCTGAAGCTTTCTTT
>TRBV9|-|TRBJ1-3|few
CASSVEAGAGNTIYF
TGTGCCAGCAGCGTAGAGGCAGGGGCTGGAAACACCATATATTTT
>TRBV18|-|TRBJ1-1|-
CASSSVDRNTEAFF
TGTGCCAGCTCATCCGTGGACAGGAACACTGAAGCTTTCTTT
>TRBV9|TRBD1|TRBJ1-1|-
CASSATGGNTEAFF
TGTGCCAGCAGCGCGACAGGGGGGAACACTGAAGCTTTCTTT
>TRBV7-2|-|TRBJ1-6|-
CASSPEPAGFGSPLHF
TGTGCCAGCAGCCCTGAACCTGCGGGTTTTGGGTCACCCCTCCACTTT
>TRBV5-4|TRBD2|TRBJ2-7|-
CASSPTAGASYEQYF
TGTGCCAGCAGTCCCACAGCGGGGGCCTCCTACGAGCAGTACTTC
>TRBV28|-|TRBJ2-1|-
CASSLSTGSSYNEQFF
TGTGCCAGCAGTTTATCCACGGGGTCTTCCTACAATGAGCAGTTCTTC
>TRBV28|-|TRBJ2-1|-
CASSSERNEQFF
TGTGCCAGCAGTTCCGAGAGAAATGAGCAGTTCTTC
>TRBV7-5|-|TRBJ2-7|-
CVRSLAGAGYEQYF
TGTGTCAGAAGCTTAGCCGGCGCAGGGTACGAGCAGTACTTC
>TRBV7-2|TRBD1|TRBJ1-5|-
CASSRTGTGQNQPQHF
TGTGCCAGCAGTAGGACCGGGACAGGCCAAAATCAGCCCCAGCATTTT
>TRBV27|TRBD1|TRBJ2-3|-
CASSFGQGGQYF
TGTGCCAGCAGTTTCGGACAGGGAGGCCAGTATTTT
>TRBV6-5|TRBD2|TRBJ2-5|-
CASSYALSGVQETQYF
TGTGCCAGCAGTTACGCCCTTAGCGGGGTACAAGAGACCCAGTACTTC
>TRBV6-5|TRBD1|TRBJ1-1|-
CASSGTGGFGTEAFF
TGTGCCAGCAGCGGGACAGGGGGGTTTGGCACTGAAGCTTTCTTT
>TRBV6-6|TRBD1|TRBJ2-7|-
CASSYYDRDGYEQYF
TGTGCCAGCAGTTACTACGACAGGGATGGCTACGAGCAGTACTTC
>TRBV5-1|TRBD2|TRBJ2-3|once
CASSYGRAASTDTQYF
TGCGCCAGCAGCTACGGGAGGGCAGCTAGCACAGATACGCAGTATTTT
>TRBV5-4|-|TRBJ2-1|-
CASSLVLGVGNEQFF
TGTGCCAGCAGCTTGGTACTTGGAGTCGGGAATGAGCAGTTCTTC
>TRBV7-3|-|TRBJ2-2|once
CASSLGQGGTGELFF
TGTGCCAGCAGCCTAGGACAGGGAGGGACCGGGGAGCTGTTTTTT
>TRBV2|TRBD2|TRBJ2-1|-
CAGGTSGNNEQFF
TGTGCCGGCGGGACTAGCGGGAACAATGAGCAGTTCTTC
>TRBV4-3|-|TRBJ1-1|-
CASSQDPRVDTEAFF
TGCGCCAGCAGCCAAGACCCCAGGGTGGACACTGAAGCTTTCTTT
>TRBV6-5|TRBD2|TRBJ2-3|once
CASSYSPAGGDTQYF
TGTGCCAGCAGTTACTCCCCAGCGGGAGGAGATACGCAGTATTTT
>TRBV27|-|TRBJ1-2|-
CASSLGGSYGYTF
TGTGCCAGCAGTTTAGGGGGCAGCTATGGCTACACCTTC
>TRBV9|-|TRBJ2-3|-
CASSVRVGDFTDTQYF
TGTGCCAGCAGCGTAAGGGTGGGGGACTTCACAGATACGCAGTATTTT
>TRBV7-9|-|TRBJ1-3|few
CASSLQASSGNTIYF
TGTGCCAGCAGCTTACAGGCAAGCTCTGGAAACACCATATATTTT
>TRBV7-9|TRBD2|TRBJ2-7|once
CASSSTSGAPYEQYF
TGTGCCAGCAGCTCGACTAGCGGGGCGCCCTACGAGCAGTACTTC
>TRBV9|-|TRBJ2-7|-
CASSVTGGQTYEQYF
TGTGCCAGCAGCGTAACCGGGGGACAGACTTACGAGCAGTACTTC
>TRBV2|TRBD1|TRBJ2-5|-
CASPVPYRGGETQYF
TGTGCCAGCCCGGTGCCTTACAGGGGCGGCGAGACCCAGTACTTC
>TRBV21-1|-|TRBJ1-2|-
CASSKARNYTF
TGTGCCAGCAGCAAAGCGCGGAACTACACCTTC
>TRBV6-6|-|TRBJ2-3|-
CASSSDTLTGTDTQYF
TGTGCCAGCAGTTCCGATACTCTTACAGGGACAGATACGCAGTATTTT
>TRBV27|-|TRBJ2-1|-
CASSSAGSYNEQFF
TGTGCCAGCAGTTCGGCAGGTTCCTACAATGAGCAGTTCTTC
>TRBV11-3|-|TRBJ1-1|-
CASSLGMNTEAFF
TGTGCCAGCAGCTTAGGTATGAACACTGAAGCTTTCTTT
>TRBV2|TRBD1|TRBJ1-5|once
CASTRTGSQPQHF
TGTGCCAGCACGAGGACAGGGAGTCAGCCCCAGCATTTT
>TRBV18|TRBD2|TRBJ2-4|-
CASSSGTSGMNIQYF
TGTGCCAGCTCCTCCGGGACTAGCGGGATGAACATTCAGTACTTC